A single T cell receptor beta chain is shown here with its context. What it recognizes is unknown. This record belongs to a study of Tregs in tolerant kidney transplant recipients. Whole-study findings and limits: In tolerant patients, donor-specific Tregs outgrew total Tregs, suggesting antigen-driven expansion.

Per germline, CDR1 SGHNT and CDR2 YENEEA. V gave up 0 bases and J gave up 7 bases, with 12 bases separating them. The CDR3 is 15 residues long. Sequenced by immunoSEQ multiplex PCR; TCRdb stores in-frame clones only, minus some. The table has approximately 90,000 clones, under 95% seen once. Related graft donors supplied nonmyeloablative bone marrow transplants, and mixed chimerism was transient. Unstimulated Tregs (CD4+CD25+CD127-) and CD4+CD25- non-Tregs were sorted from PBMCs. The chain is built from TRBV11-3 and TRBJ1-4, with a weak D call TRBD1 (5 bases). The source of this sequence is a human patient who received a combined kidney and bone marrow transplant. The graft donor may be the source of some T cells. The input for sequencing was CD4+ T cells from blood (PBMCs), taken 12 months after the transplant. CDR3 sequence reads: CASSLDGQGSEKLFF. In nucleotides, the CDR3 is TGTGCCAGCAGCTTAGACGGGCAGGGTAGTGAAAAACTGTTTTTT.